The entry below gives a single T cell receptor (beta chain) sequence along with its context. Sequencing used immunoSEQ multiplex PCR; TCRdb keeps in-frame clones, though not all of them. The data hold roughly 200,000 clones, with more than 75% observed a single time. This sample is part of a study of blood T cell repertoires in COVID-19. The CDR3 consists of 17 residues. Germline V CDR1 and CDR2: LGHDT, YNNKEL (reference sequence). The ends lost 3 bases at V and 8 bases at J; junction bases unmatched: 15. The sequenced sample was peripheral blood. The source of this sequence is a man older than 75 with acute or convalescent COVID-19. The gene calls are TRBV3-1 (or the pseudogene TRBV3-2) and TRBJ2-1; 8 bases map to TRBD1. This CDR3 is CASSHSKGQGAFHEQFF. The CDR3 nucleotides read TGTGCCAGCAGCCACTCGAAGGGGCAGGGGGCTTTCCATGAGCAGTTCTTC.